The 9 T cell receptor beta chains given below trace back to one sample, sequenced in a study of T cells in Graves' hyperthyroidism and ophthalmopathy. There were TCR beta CDR3 regions amplified from RNA transcripts. Researchers ran a first-round RT-PCR on the TCR CDR3 using the HTBI primer set. TCRdb redid the calling of the multiplex PCR reads with MiXCR, one entry per CDR3 protein. In the table there are 330,000 or so distinct CDR3 sequences, approximately 18% of which are singletons. The sequenced sample was blood. These receptors were collected from a man aged 50 or older with Graves' ophthalmopathy.

In its sample, this clonotype was seen many times. The chain couples TRBV7-3 to TRBJ2-1; D gene uncertain. CDR3 size: 14 residues. V dropped 5 bases and J dropped 6 bases, with 14 bases sitting between them. Germline lookup yields CDR1 SGHTA and CDR2 FQGTGA. CDR3: CASSPKVGLNEQFF. The CDR3 nucleotides are TGTGCCAGCAGCCCAAAGGTAGGGCTCAATGAGCAGTTCTTC.

The chain couples TRBV14 to TRBJ1-1; D gene unclear. The CDR3 consists of 14 residues. Germline values: CDR1 SGHDN, CDR2 FVKESK. The ends were cut back, 6 bases at V and 4 bases at J, with 15 bases in the middle. The CDR3 sequence is CASSRDGGGTEAFF. CDR3 sequence (DNA): TGTGCCAGCAGTCGTGACGGTGGCGGCACTGAAGCTTTCTTT.

This clonotype was seen a few times. The CDR3 carries no conserved terminal phenylalanine or tryptophan, so it likely arises from a read error. This chain links TRBV6-1 with TRBJ1-1, with D possibly matching TRBD1 (6 bases). V was pared by 2 bases and J by 2 bases, with 9 bases between. The germline CDR1 and CDR2 sequences are MNHNS and SASEGT. CDR3 length: 14 amino acids. CDR3 loop: CASSERGVNTEAFV. DNA of the CDR3: TGTGCCAGCAGTGAAAGGGGGGTTAACACTGAAGCTTTCGTT.

The chain links TRBV11-2 to TRBJ2-1, with unresolved D. With 0 bases removed from V and 2 bases from J, the gap between germline ends came to 11 bases. CDR3 length: 16 residues. Germline assignment: CDR1 SGHAT and CDR2 FQNNGV. CDR3 DNA: TGTGCCAGCAGCTTAGAGGCTGTAACCCCCTACAATGAGCAGTTCTTC. This sequence encodes CASSLEAVTPYNEQFF.

This clonotype showed up many times. The CDR3 nucleotides read TGTGCCAGCAGTTCTCCGGGACAGGGAAACGAGCAGTACTTC. Translating it yields CASSSPGQGNEQYF. The genes are TRBV27 and TRBJ2-7; 9 bases agree with TRBD1. The CDR3 contains 14 residues. With V trimmed by 4 bases and J by 5 bases, 6 bases remained unmatched. CDR1 and CDR2 from the germline V gene are MNHEY and SMNVEV (reference sequence).

This clonotype was detected only a few times. The rearrangement joins TRBV6-1 to TRBJ1-2; 10 bases are shared with TRBD1. Germline lookup yields CDR1 MNHNS and CDR2 SASEGT. The ends lost 7 bases at V and 4 bases at J; junction bases unmatched: 6. The CDR3 runs to 14 residues. The CDR3 sequence: CASTKTGGSYGYTF. The CDR3 bases are TGTGCCAGCACCAAGACAGGGGGCAGCTATGGCTACACCTTC.

In this sample, this clonotype turned up many times. The chain combines TRBV27 with TRBJ1-2; the match to TRBD1 covers 7 bases. The CDR3 loop spans 13 amino acids. The trim removed 4 bases at V and 8 bases at J, leaving 7 bases unmatched. The germline CDR1 and CDR2 sequences are MNHEY and SMNVEV (reference sequence). Written as DNA, the CDR3 is TGTGCCAGCAGTTCCCCAGAGACAGGGGGCTACACCTTC. Translated, it gives CASSSPETGGYTF.

V and J are TRBV7-3 and TRBJ2-1, with 13 bases identical to TRBD2. The junction had 9 bases not matched to a gene; V was cut back by 5 bases and J by 11 bases. Germline V gene data show CDR1 as SGHTA and CDR2 as FQGTGA. The CDR3 runs to 15 residues. For the CDR3, the DNA is TGTGCCAGCAGCACGTCCTCCGGGACTAGCGGGAAGCAGTTCTTC. Translation: CASSTSSGTSGKQFF.

This clonotype has only one observation. The genes are TRBV20-1 and TRBJ2-1, with TRBD2 matching 9 bases. Germline V lookup: CDR1 DFQATT, CDR2 SNEGSKA (reference sequence). The CDR3 has 12 amino acids. The DNA of the CDR3 is TGCAGACCCGTAGCGGGAGTCAATGAGCAGTTCTTC. It is translated as CRPVAGVNEQFF.